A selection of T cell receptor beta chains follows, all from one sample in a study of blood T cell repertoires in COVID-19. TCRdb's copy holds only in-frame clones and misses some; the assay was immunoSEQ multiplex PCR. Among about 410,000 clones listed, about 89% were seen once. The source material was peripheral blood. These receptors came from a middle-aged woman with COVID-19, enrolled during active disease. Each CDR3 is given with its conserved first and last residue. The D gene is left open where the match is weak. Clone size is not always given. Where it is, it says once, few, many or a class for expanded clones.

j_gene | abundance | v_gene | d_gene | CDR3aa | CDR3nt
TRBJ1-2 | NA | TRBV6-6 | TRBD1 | CASRGGQGGNYGYTF | TGTGCCAGCAGGGGAGGACAGGGAGGTAACTATGGCTACACCTTC
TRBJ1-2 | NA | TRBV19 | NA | CASSIGGVPANYGYTF | TGTGCCAGTAGTATAGGGGGGGTCCCAGCTAACTATGGCTACACCTTC
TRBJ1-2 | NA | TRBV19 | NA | CASEGEGWDGYTF | TGTGCCAGTGAAGGGGAGGGATGGGATGGCTACACCTTC
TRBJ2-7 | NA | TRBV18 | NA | CASSRGGGQYEQYF | TGTGCCAGCTCACGAGGGGGAGGGCAGTACGAGCAGTACTTC
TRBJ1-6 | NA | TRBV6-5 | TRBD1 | CASRWTGSSPLHF | TGTGCCAGCCGGTGGACAGGATCCTCACCCCTCCACTTT
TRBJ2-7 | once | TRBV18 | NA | CASSPAGRSFSYEQYF | TGTGCCAGCTCACCCGCAGGGAGGAGTTTTAGCTACGAGCAGTACTTC
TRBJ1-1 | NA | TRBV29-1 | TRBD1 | CSVVTGSEAFF | TGCAGCGTGGTGACAGGGAGCGAAGCTTTCTTT
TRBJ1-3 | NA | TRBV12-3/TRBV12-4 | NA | CASSVTGNTIYF | TGTGCCAGCAGTGTAACAGGAAACACCATATATTTT
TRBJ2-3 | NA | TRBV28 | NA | CASSFAQATDTQYF | TGTGCCAGCAGTTTCGCGCAAGCCACAGATACGCAGTATTTT
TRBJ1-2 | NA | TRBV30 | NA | CAWSPWTVANYGYTF | TGTGCCTGGAGTCCCTGGACAGTAGCTAACTATGGCTACACCTTC
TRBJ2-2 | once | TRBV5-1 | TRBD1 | CASSAGQGANTGELFF | TGCGCCAGCAGCGCAGGACAGGGGGCAAACACCGGGGAGCTGTTTTTT
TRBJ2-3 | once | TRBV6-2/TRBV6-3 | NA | CASSYERVATDTQYF | TGTGCCAGCAGTTACGAGCGGGTCGCCACAGATACGCAGTATTTT
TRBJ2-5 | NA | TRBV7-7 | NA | CASSPSAAETQYF | TGTGCTAGCAGCCCCTCGGCGGCAGAGACCCAGTACTTC
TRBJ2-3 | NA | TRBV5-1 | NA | CASSLRGTFTDTQYF | TGCGCCAGCAGCTTGAGGGGCACCTTCACAGATACGCAGTATTTT
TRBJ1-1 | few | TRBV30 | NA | CAWSVHRQAFF | TGTGCCTGGAGTGTGCACAGGCAAGCTTTCTTT
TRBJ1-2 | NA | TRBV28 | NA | CASSSFKQGGGGYTF | TGTGCCAGCAGTTCGTTTAAACAGGGAGGGGGTGGCTACACCTTC
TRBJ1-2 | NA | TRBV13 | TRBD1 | CASSPGTGAYGYTF | TGTGCCAGCAGCCCCGGGACAGGGGCCTATGGCTACACCTTC
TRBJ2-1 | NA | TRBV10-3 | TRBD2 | CAISETSLAGVDNEQFF | TGTGCCATCAGTGAGACCTCGCTAGCGGGAGTCGACAATGAGCAGTTCTTC
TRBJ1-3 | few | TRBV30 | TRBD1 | CAWGGGQGQGNTIYF | TGTGCCTGGGGGGGCGGACAGGGACAAGGAAACACCATATATTTT
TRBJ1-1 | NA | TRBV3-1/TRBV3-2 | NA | CASSQEGTGTGEAFF | TGTGCCAGCAGCCAAGAGGGCACTGGAACAGGGGAAGCTTTCTTT
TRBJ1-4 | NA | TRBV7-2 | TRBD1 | CASSPRQGRNEKLFF | TGTGCCAGCAGCCCACGACAGGGGCGGAATGAAAAACTGTTTTTT
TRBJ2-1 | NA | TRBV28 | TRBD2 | CASSLGTSGRDEQFF | TGTGCCAGCAGTCTCGGGACTAGCGGGAGAGATGAGCAGTTCTTC